A selection of T cell receptor beta chains follows, all from one sample in a study of blood T cell repertoires in COVID-19. Using immunoSEQ multiplex PCR, the repertoire was profiled, and TCRdb retains in-frame clones only, with some absent. The data contain more than 300,000 clones, over 85% of them singletons. Sequenced input: peripheral blood. The receptors derive from a woman in her thirties with COVID-19, enrolled during active disease. Both conserved end residues are part of each CDR3. Fields, in order: V gene, D gene, clone size, J gene, CDR3 DNA, CDR3 protein. A D gene is named only where the DNA matches it firmly. Clone size, where shown, is once, few, many, or a class for clones that have expanded.

v_call: TRBV7-2
d_call: TRBD1
clone_size: .
j_call: TRBJ2-7
cdr3_nt: TGTGCCAGCAGCCAGGCGCCGGGACAGGGAGGCGAGCAGTACTTC
cdr3_aa: CASSQAPGQGGEQYF

v_call: TRBV4-3
d_call: TRBD1
clone_size: .
j_call: TRBJ2-7
cdr3_nt: TGCGCCAGCAGCCTACTACAGGGGTACGAGCAGTACTTC
cdr3_aa: CASSLLQGYEQYF

v_call: TRBV7-2
d_call: TRBD1
clone_size: .
j_call: TRBJ1-6
cdr3_nt: TGTGCCAGCAGCCCCCAGGGACAGGGTCGTTCACCCCTCCACTTT
cdr3_aa: CASSPQGQGRSPLHF

v_call: TRBV7-9
d_call: TRBD2
clone_size: once
j_call: TRBJ2-1
cdr3_nt: TGTGCCAGCAGCTTATATTTAGGTAGCGGGGAGTGGCAGTTCTTC
cdr3_aa: CASSLYLGSGEWQFF

v_call: TRBV28
d_call: TRBD1
clone_size: .
j_call: TRBJ1-1
cdr3_nt: TGTGCCAGCAGTAAGGACAGGGGGGTTGAAGCTTTCTTT
cdr3_aa: CASSKDRGVEAFF

v_call: TRBV6-2/TRBV6-3
d_call: .
clone_size: .
j_call: TRBJ1-5
cdr3_nt: TGTGCCAGCAGCTTTCCGGGACTGCAAGATCAGCCCCAGCATTTT
cdr3_aa: CASSFPGLQDQPQHF

v_call: TRBV4-2
d_call: .
clone_size: .
j_call: TRBJ1-5
cdr3_nt: TGTGCCAGCAGCCAGTCCGGGAATAGCAATCAGCCCCAGCATTTT
cdr3_aa: CASSQSGNSNQPQHF

v_call: TRBV11-2
d_call: TRBD1
clone_size: .
j_call: TRBJ2-7
cdr3_nt: TGTGCCAGCAGCCTCCGGGACAGGGGGCGGTGGGAGCAGTACTTC
cdr3_aa: CASSLRDRGRWEQYF

v_call: TRBV6-1
d_call: .
clone_size: .
j_call: TRBJ1-2
cdr3_nt: TGTGCCAGCAGTGAAGATTCATGGGGACTGCGGGGCTACACCTTC
cdr3_aa: CASSEDSWGLRGYTF

v_call: TRBV4-1
d_call: .
clone_size: .
j_call: TRBJ2-7
cdr3_nt: TGCGCCAGCAGCCAAGAAAAACGCGGCTACGAGCAGTACTTC
cdr3_aa: CASSQEKRGYEQYF

v_call: TRBV11-2
d_call: .
clone_size: .
j_call: TRBJ1-2
cdr3_nt: TGTGCCAGCAGCTCTGTTCGTAGGAGTCACAACCGGGGCTACACCTTC
cdr3_aa: CASSSVRRSHNRGYTF

v_call: TRBV6-1
d_call: TRBD1
clone_size: .
j_call: TRBJ1-4
cdr3_nt: TGTGCCAGCAGTGAAGCGGCGACAGGGGGGGTTCGAGAAAAACTGTTTTTT
cdr3_aa: CASSEAATGGVREKLFF

v_call: TRBV4-1
d_call: .
clone_size: few
j_call: TRBJ2-3
cdr3_nt: TGCGCCAGCCGACGAGGTACAATCGCGGATACGCAGTATTTT
cdr3_aa: CASRRGTIADTQYF

v_call: TRBV5-6
d_call: .
clone_size: .
j_call: TRBJ1-1
cdr3_nt: TGTGCCAGCAGCTTGTACAGGGCGGACACTGAAGCTTTCTTT
cdr3_aa: CASSLYRADTEAFF

v_call: TRBV7-8
d_call: .
clone_size: .
j_call: TRBJ2-1
cdr3_nt: TGTGCCAGCAGCCCCGTGGGAGGTGGTTATGAGCAGTTCTTC
cdr3_aa: CASSPVGGGYEQFF

v_call: TRBV27
d_call: TRBD1
clone_size: .
j_call: TRBJ1-5
cdr3_nt: TGTGCCAGCAGTTTATCCAGGGGGCGGAATCAGCCCCAGCATTTT
cdr3_aa: CASSLSRGRNQPQHF

v_call: TRBV19
d_call: TRBD2
clone_size: .
j_call: TRBJ2-3
cdr3_nt: TGTGCCAGTAGTATCCTAGCGGCTGCCACAGATACGCAGTATTTT
cdr3_aa: CASSILAAATDTQYF

v_call: TRBV19
d_call: .
clone_size: .
j_call: TRBJ1-2
cdr3_nt: TGTGCCAGTACAATCGCGCTTACTAACTATGGCTACACCTTC
cdr3_aa: CASTIALTNYGYTF

v_call: TRBV27
d_call: .
clone_size: .
j_call: TRBJ2-7
cdr3_nt: TGTGCCAGCAGCCGCAGAGGAGGGGAGGCAATCTACGAGCAGTACTTC
cdr3_aa: CASSRRGGEAIYEQYF

v_call: TRBV5-1
d_call: .
clone_size: once
j_call: TRBJ1-3
cdr3_nt: TGCGCCAGCAGCTTGGACCACAGCCACTCTGGAAACACCATATATTTT
cdr3_aa: CASSLDHSHSGNTIYF

v_call: TRBV4-1
d_call: .
clone_size: .
j_call: TRBJ1-2
cdr3_nt: TGCGCCAGCAGCCAAAGGGGTAACTATGGCTACACCTTC
cdr3_aa: CASSQRGNYGYTF

v_call: TRBV6-2/TRBV6-3
d_call: TRBD1
clone_size: .
j_call: TRBJ1-5
cdr3_nt: TGTGCCAGCAGTTACGGCGGGACAGGCAATCAGCCCCAGCATTTT
cdr3_aa: CASSYGGTGNQPQHF

v_call: TRBV6-4
d_call: .
clone_size: .
j_call: TRBJ1-2
cdr3_nt: TGTGCCAGCAGTGACTCAAGGTTAAGGGACTATGACTATGGCTACACCTTC
cdr3_aa: CASSDSRLRDYDYGYTF

v_call: TRBV5-1
d_call: TRBD1
clone_size: .
j_call: TRBJ2-5
cdr3_nt: TGCGCCAGCAGCTTGATACAGGGGAAAGAGACCCAGTACTTC
cdr3_aa: CASSLIQGKETQYF

v_call: TRBV6-5
d_call: .
clone_size: .
j_call: TRBJ1-6
cdr3_nt: TGTGCCAGCGGACTTTCTCCGAATTCACCCCTCCACTTT
cdr3_aa: CASGLSPNSPLHF

v_call: TRBV5-6
d_call: .
clone_size: .
j_call: TRBJ2-1
cdr3_nt: TGTGCCAGCAGCCAAACTACTTACAATGAGCAGTTCTTC
cdr3_aa: CASSQTTYNEQFF

v_call: TRBV19
d_call: .
clone_size: .
j_call: TRBJ1-2
cdr3_nt: TGTGCCAGTAGTGCGACAGGTTCTTCTGGCTACACCTTC
cdr3_aa: CASSATGSSGYTF

v_call: TRBV27
d_call: .
clone_size: .
j_call: TRBJ1-1
cdr3_nt: TGTGCCAGCAGTTTCCAGGGCGAAGCTTTCTTT
cdr3_aa: CASSFQGEAFF

v_call: TRBV28
d_call: TRBD1
clone_size: .
j_call: TRBJ2-2
cdr3_nt: TGTGCCAGCAGTTCCGCGGACAGGGGGGTCACCGGGGAGCTGTTTTTT
cdr3_aa: CASSSADRGVTGELFF

v_call: TRBV19
d_call: TRBD2
clone_size: .
j_call: TRBJ2-3
cdr3_nt: TGTGCCAGTAACCCTTCCCCGGGAGGGACAGATACGCAGTATTTT
cdr3_aa: CASNPSPGGTDTQYF

v_call: TRBV19
d_call: .
clone_size: .
j_call: TRBJ1-6
cdr3_nt: TGTGCCAGTAGTATCGCCACGAGCTCCTATAATTCACCCCTCCACTTT
cdr3_aa: CASSIATSSYNSPLHF

v_call: TRBV29-1
d_call: .
clone_size: .
j_call: TRBJ2-7
cdr3_nt: TGCAGCGTTCGGGGACCGGAGGGGTACGAGCAGTACTTC
cdr3_aa: CSVRGPEGYEQYF

v_call: TRBV2
d_call: .
clone_size: .
j_call: TRBJ1-5
cdr3_nt: TGTGCCAGCCACCCTCGGAGGAGTAATCAGCCCCAGCATTTT
cdr3_aa: CASHPRRSNQPQHF

v_call: TRBV6-5
d_call: TRBD1
clone_size: .
j_call: TRBJ1-2
cdr3_nt: TGTGCCAGCAGTCAGGGGGGCTATGTGAGCTACACCTTC
cdr3_aa: CASSQGGYVSYTF

v_call: TRBV15
d_call: .
clone_size: .
j_call: TRBJ1-1
cdr3_nt: TGTGCCACCAGCAGCCCTCAAGCGGGGGTACGGACTGAAGCTTTCTTT
cdr3_aa: CATSSPQAGVRTEAFF

v_call: TRBV4-2
d_call: .
clone_size: .
j_call: TRBJ2-3
cdr3_nt: TGTGCCAGCAGCCAAGACTTAGCGAGTCGCACAGATACGCAGTATTTT
cdr3_aa: CASSQDLASRTDTQYF

v_call: TRBV16
d_call: .
clone_size: .
j_call: TRBJ1-2
cdr3_nt: TGTGCCAGCACCAATCCAATAGGGGATAACTATGGCTACACCTTC
cdr3_aa: CASTNPIGDNYGYTF

v_call: TRBV4-1
d_call: .
clone_size: .
j_call: TRBJ2-1
cdr3_nt: TGCGCCAGCAGCCAAGTCGACATAATCGCCTACAATGAGCAGTTCTTC
cdr3_aa: CASSQVDIIAYNEQFF

v_call: TRBV9
d_call: TRBD2
clone_size: .
j_call: TRBJ2-1
cdr3_nt: TGTGCCAGCAGCGCCTCCGGGACTAGCCTTAATGAGCAGTTCTTC
cdr3_aa: CASSASGTSLNEQFF

v_call: TRBV7-9
d_call: .
clone_size: .
j_call: TRBJ1-5
cdr3_nt: TGTGCCAGCAGCTTAGCGGGGGGTCCCCAGCATTTT
cdr3_aa: CASSLAGGPQHF

v_call: TRBV4-3
d_call: TRBD2
clone_size: .
j_call: TRBJ2-3
cdr3_nt: TGCGCCAGCAGCCAACGGGCTAGCGGTACAGATACGCAGTATTTT
cdr3_aa: CASSQRASGTDTQYF

v_call: TRBV7-9
d_call: .
clone_size: .
j_call: TRBJ1-1
cdr3_nt: TGTGCCAGCAGCCTGGGCCACTCCCCAGGGGACACTGAAGCTTTCTTT
cdr3_aa: CASSLGHSPGDTEAFF

v_call: TRBV12-5
d_call: .
clone_size: .
j_call: TRBJ2-2
cdr3_nt: TGTGCTAGTGGCGTACAGTCTGCCGGGGAGCTGTTTTTT
cdr3_aa: CASGVQSAGELFF

v_call: TRBV2
d_call: .
clone_size: few
j_call: TRBJ1-5
cdr3_nt: TGTGCCAGCAGTGAAATGGTCACCGGGAATCAGCCCCAGCATTTT
cdr3_aa: CASSEMVTGNQPQHF

v_call: TRBV3-1/TRBV3-2
d_call: TRBD1
clone_size: once
j_call: TRBJ1-1
cdr3_nt: TGTGCCAGCAGCGACAGGGTAATCACTGAAGCTTTCTTT
cdr3_aa: CASSDRVITEAFF

v_call: TRBV20-1
d_call: .
clone_size: .
j_call: TRBJ2-7
cdr3_nt: TGCAGTGCCGGTTACTCCTACGAGCAGTACTTC
cdr3_aa: CSAGYSYEQYF

v_call: TRBV19
d_call: TRBD2
clone_size: .
j_call: TRBJ2-2
cdr3_nt: TGTGCCAGTACCGCCCTTCCGGGACTAGCTTCTCCCGGGGAGCTGTTTTTT
cdr3_aa: CASTALPGLASPGELFF

v_call: TRBV18
d_call: .
clone_size: .
j_call: TRBJ1-6
cdr3_nt: TGTGCCAGCTCGTCCTCAGGGCTGACCCTCCACTTT
cdr3_aa: CASSSSGLTLHF

v_call: TRBV5-4
d_call: TRBD1
clone_size: .
j_call: TRBJ1-1
cdr3_nt: TGTGCCAGCAGCTTCATCGGCCCGTTTGACAGGGGGAACACTGAAGCTTTCTTT
cdr3_aa: CASSFIGPFDRGNTEAFF

v_call: TRBV12-3/TRBV12-4
d_call: .
clone_size: .
j_call: TRBJ2-2
cdr3_nt: TGTGCCACCCCGGGAGTCCCCGGGGAGCTGTTTTTT
cdr3_aa: CATPGVPGELFF

v_call: TRBV7-2
d_call: .
clone_size: .
j_call: TRBJ1-1
cdr3_nt: TGTGCCAGCAGCCTTCAGGGTGCCCTGAACACTGAAGCTTTCTTT
cdr3_aa: CASSLQGALNTEAFF

v_call: TRBV19
d_call: TRBD1
clone_size: .
j_call: TRBJ1-2
cdr3_nt: TGTGCCAGTAGCCCTCAAGGGACAGGGAGGGATGGCTACACCTTC
cdr3_aa: CASSPQGTGRDGYTF

v_call: TRBV6-6
d_call: .
clone_size: .
j_call: TRBJ1-2
cdr3_nt: TGTGCCAGCAGTATCGGTTATGGCTACACCTTC
cdr3_aa: CASSIGYGYTF

v_call: TRBV7-9
d_call: .
clone_size: .
j_call: TRBJ1-2
cdr3_nt: TGTGCCAGCAGCTTAACAGCTAACTATGGCTACACCTTC
cdr3_aa: CASSLTANYGYTF

v_call: TRBV28
d_call: .
clone_size: .
j_call: TRBJ2-1
cdr3_nt: TGTGCCAGCAGTTTACTTAGGGGAAATGAGCAGTTCTTC
cdr3_aa: CASSLLRGNEQFF

v_call: TRBV4-1
d_call: TRBD2
clone_size: .
j_call: TRBJ2-1
cdr3_nt: TGCGCCAGCAGCCACTCCGGGACTAGCGGGGGGTCAAGCTCCTACAATGAGCAGTTCTTC
cdr3_aa: CASSHSGTSGGSSSYNEQFF

v_call: TRBV7-9
d_call: .
clone_size: .
j_call: TRBJ1-1
cdr3_nt: TGTGCCAGCAGCTTAGGACAAGAGAACACTGAAGCTTTCTTT
cdr3_aa: CASSLGQENTEAFF